This is a list of T cell receptor beta chains from one sample in a study of neurological immune-mediated disorders. MiXCR, applied by TCRdb to the 5' RACE reads, yields one record per CDR3 protein. The sample has fewer than 50,000 distinct CDR3 sequences; 2% to 3% are singletons. Source material: PBMCs. These receptor sequences come from a man between 25 and 39 years old with multiple sclerosis. The CDR3 runs from the conserved cysteine through the conserved F or W. D genes are given only for firm matches. The size of a clone is reported for some rows only, either as once, few or many, or as a class for expanded clones.

D gene: -
J gene: TRBJ2-2
V gene: TRBV7-2
clone size: many
CDR3 DNA: TGTGCCAGCAGCTTCCGCCAGCAGTCGACCGGGGAGCTGTTTTTT
CDR3 protein: CASSFRQQSTGELFF

D gene: -
J gene: TRBJ2-7
V gene: TRBV20-1
clone size: many
CDR3 DNA: TGCAGTGCTAGTGACAGCTCCTACGAGCAGTACTTC
CDR3 protein: CSASDSSYEQYF

D gene: TRBD2
J gene: TRBJ2-5
V gene: TRBV28
clone size: many
CDR3 DNA: TGTGCCAGCAGTTTCCCAGGGACTAGCGGGGGGGCCCAGTACTTC
CDR3 protein: CASSFPGTSGGAQYF

D gene: TRBD1
J gene: TRBJ1-4
V gene: TRBV6-5
clone size: many
CDR3 DNA: TGTGCCAGCAGTTACTCGAAGTCGCAGGGGGGTGAAAAACTGTTTTTT
CDR3 protein: CASSYSKSQGGEKLFF

D gene: -
J gene: TRBJ2-7
V gene: TRBV28
clone size: many
CDR3 DNA: TGTGCCAGCAGTCCAGGAAGGGCCCGCCACGAGCAGTACTTC
CDR3 protein: CASSPGRARHEQYF

D gene: -
J gene: TRBJ2-2
V gene: TRBV7-2
clone size: many
CDR3 DNA: TGTGCCAGCAGCTTAGATCGGGCAGGGCTCAGCGGGGAGCTGTTTTTT
CDR3 protein: CASSLDRAGLSGELFF

D gene: TRBD2
J gene: TRBJ2-5
V gene: TRBV9
clone size: many
CDR3 DNA: TGTGCCAGCAGCGCAGGCGGGGGGAGCGAGACCCAGTACTTC
CDR3 protein: CASSAGGGSETQYF

D gene: -
J gene: TRBJ2-2
V gene: TRBV5-1
clone size: many
CDR3 DNA: TGCGCCAGCGGCCACAGGGAGGCCACCGGGGAGCTGTTTTTT
CDR3 protein: CASGHREATGELFF

D gene: TRBD1
J gene: TRBJ2-7
V gene: TRBV20-1
clone size: few
CDR3 DNA: TGCAGTGCTAGAGATGCCTCCGGGACAGGGGACGAGCAGTACTTC
CDR3 protein: CSARDASGTGDEQYF

D gene: -
J gene: TRBJ2-5
V gene: TRBV7-9
clone size: many
CDR3 DNA: TGTGCCAGCAGCTCGATAGCGGCGGAAGGGGATCAAGAGACCCAGTACTTC
CDR3 protein: CASSSIAAEGDQETQYF

D gene: -
J gene: TRBJ2-1
V gene: TRBV19
clone size: -
CDR3 DNA: TGTGCCAGTAGTATAGTACTCAGAAATGAGCAGTTCTTC
CDR3 protein: CASSIVLRNEQFF

D gene: -
J gene: TRBJ1-6
V gene: TRBV20-1
clone size: many
CDR3 DNA: TGCAGTGCGCAACATCGTACGTTGGATTCACCCCTCCACTTT
CDR3 protein: CSAQHRTLDSPLHF

D gene: -
J gene: TRBJ1-5
V gene: TRBV15
clone size: -
CDR3 DNA: TGTGCCACCAGCAGAGAAGGGGGGGGCGGTAAGACCCAGAATTTT
CDR3 protein: CATSREGGGGKTQNF

D gene: -
J gene: TRBJ2-7
V gene: TRBV5-1
clone size: many
CDR3 DNA: TGCGCCAGCAGCTTGGACGGGAGACCTACCTACGAGCAGTACTTC
CDR3 protein: CASSLDGRPTYEQYF

D gene: -
J gene: TRBJ2-7
V gene: TRBV12-3/TRBV12-4
clone size: many
CDR3 DNA: TGTGCCAGCAGTTTTTCTTTGTACGAGCAGTACTTC
CDR3 protein: CASSFSLYEQYF

D gene: -
J gene: TRBJ2-2
V gene: TRBV5-5
clone size: many
CDR3 DNA: TGTGCCAGCAGCTACCAGGGAAGTACCGGGGAGCTGTTTTTT
CDR3 protein: CASSYQGSTGELFF

D gene: -
J gene: TRBJ1-5
V gene: TRBV20-1
clone size: many
CDR3 DNA: TGCAGTGCTTCTTACAGGAGTCAGCCCCAGCATTTT
CDR3 protein: CSASYRSQPQHF

D gene: -
J gene: TRBJ1-2
V gene: TRBV11-2
clone size: many
CDR3 DNA: TGTGCCAGCAGCTTAAGAATCGGAGGGGGAAACTATGGCTACACCTTC
CDR3 protein: CASSLRIGGGNYGYTF

D gene: -
J gene: TRBJ1-1
V gene: TRBV5-1
clone size: many
CDR3 DNA: TGCGCCAGCAGCTTGGCAGGGGCGAACACTGAAGCTTTCTTT
CDR3 protein: CASSLAGANTEAFF

D gene: TRBD2
J gene: TRBJ2-1
V gene: TRBV6-5
clone size: many
CDR3 DNA: TGTGCCAGCGGTCCTAGCGGGAGGTACTCCTACAATGAGCAGTTCTTC
CDR3 protein: CASGPSGRYSYNEQFF

D gene: TRBD1
J gene: TRBJ1-2
V gene: TRBV15
clone size: many
CDR3 DNA: TGTGCCACCAGCAGAGGCCGGGGCAGGGGGCTTGGCTACACCTTC
CDR3 protein: CATSRGRGRGLGYTF

D gene: -
J gene: TRBJ2-3
V gene: TRBV12-3/TRBV12-4
clone size: many
CDR3 DNA: TGTGCCAGCAGTCTCGGAGGGTTTGATACGCAGTATTTT
CDR3 protein: CASSLGGFDTQYF

D gene: -
J gene: TRBJ1-1
V gene: TRBV20-1
clone size: many
CDR3 DNA: TGCAGTGCTAGATCACGGGGCTACACTGAAGCTTTCTTT
CDR3 protein: CSARSRGYTEAFF

D gene: TRBD1
J gene: TRBJ1-5
V gene: TRBV12-3/TRBV12-4
clone size: -
CDR3 DNA: TGTGCCAGCAGTTTCAGGACAGGGGATTTCGGAGCCCAGCATTTT
CDR3 protein: CASSFRTGDFGAQHF

D gene: -
J gene: TRBJ2-5
V gene: TRBV20-1
clone size: many
CDR3 DNA: TGCAGTGCTAGTAGGGGGAGAGAGACCCAGTACTTC
CDR3 protein: CSASRGRETQYF

D gene: TRBD1
J gene: TRBJ1-6
V gene: TRBV18
clone size: few
CDR3 DNA: TGTGCCAGCTCATCGCGGACAGGGAAGGGGTCACCCCTCCACTTT
CDR3 protein: CASSSRTGKGSPLHF

D gene: TRBD1
J gene: TRBJ2-1
V gene: TRBV5-6
clone size: few
CDR3 DNA: TGTGCCAGCAGCAGAATCAGGGGGCTCTCCTACAATGAGCAGTTCTTC
CDR3 protein: CASSRIRGLSYNEQFF

D gene: TRBD1
J gene: TRBJ2-1
V gene: TRBV6-4
clone size: many
CDR3 DNA: TGTGCCAGCAGCCCGCAGGGGGTAGAGAATGAGCAGTTCTTC
CDR3 protein: CASSPQGVENEQFF

D gene: -
J gene: TRBJ2-4
V gene: TRBV5-5
clone size: many
CDR3 DNA: TGTGCCAGCAGCTTGGTCGACAGACTAGCCAAAAACATTCAGTACTTC
CDR3 protein: CASSLVDRLAKNIQYF

D gene: -
J gene: TRBJ1-1
V gene: TRBV29-1
clone size: many
CDR3 DNA: TGCAGCGTTTACGAACCCATCGCCCTTGAAGCTTTCTTT
CDR3 protein: CSVYEPIALEAFF

D gene: TRBD2
J gene: TRBJ2-7
V gene: TRBV20-1
clone size: many
CDR3 DNA: TGCAGTGCACCCCCTGGGTCTAGCGGTCGGCACTCAACCTACGAGCAGTACTTC
CDR3 protein: CSAPPGSSGRHSTYEQYF

D gene: -
J gene: TRBJ2-1
V gene: TRBV4-3
clone size: many
CDR3 DNA: TGCGCCAGCAGCCAAGGAACGGGGGACTACAATGAGCAGTTCTTC
CDR3 protein: CASSQGTGDYNEQFF

D gene: -
J gene: TRBJ1-4
V gene: TRBV20-1
clone size: many
CDR3 DNA: TGCAGTGCTAGGAGTGGGAACGGCGAAAAACTGTTTTTT
CDR3 protein: CSARSGNGEKLFF

D gene: TRBD1
J gene: TRBJ2-1
V gene: TRBV6-6
clone size: many
CDR3 DNA: TGTGCCAGCAGTTATCGGGACAGGGGATGGGAGCAGTTCTTC
CDR3 protein: CASSYRDRGWEQFF

D gene: -
J gene: TRBJ1-5
V gene: TRBV27
clone size: many
CDR3 DNA: TGTGCCAGCAGATTTAGCCGGGGAGAGCCCCAGCATTTT
CDR3 protein: CASRFSRGEPQHF

D gene: TRBD2
J gene: TRBJ2-7
V gene: TRBV10-3
clone size: many
CDR3 DNA: TGTGCCATCAGCAGCGGGGGGGCCTACGAGCAGTACTTC
CDR3 protein: CAISSGGAYEQYF

D gene: -
J gene: TRBJ1-6
V gene: TRBV2
clone size: many
CDR3 DNA: TGTGCCAGCAGCGCCCAGGGGCGATCAGATAATTCACCCCTCCACTTT
CDR3 protein: CASSAQGRSDNSPLHF

D gene: -
J gene: TRBJ2-4
V gene: TRBV5-6
clone size: many
CDR3 DNA: TGTGCCAGCAGAAAAGGAGGCGGCGGCAAAAACATTCAGTACTTC
CDR3 protein: CASRKGGGGKNIQYF

D gene: TRBD1
J gene: TRBJ1-1
V gene: TRBV20-1
clone size: many
CDR3 DNA: TGCAGTGCTAGGGACAGGGTCGACACTGAAGCTTTCTTT
CDR3 protein: CSARDRVDTEAFF